The rows below give T cell receptor beta chains drawn from one sample of a study of OX40 agonist ivuxolimab in advanced cancers. Clones were sequenced by immunoSEQ multiplex PCR, and TCRdb holds only the in-frame ones, with some missing. The data show roughly 36,000 clones, approximately 89% seen once. Sequenced here: CD4+ or CD8+ T cells sorted from blood, sampled in a trial of the OX40 agonist ivuxolimab. The receptors come from an adult with an advanced solid tumor such as melanoma, head and neck, liver or kidney cancer. Both conserved end residues are part of each CDR3. The order of the fields is clone size, J gene, D gene, V gene, CDR3 protein. D genes are given only for firm matches. Size values are once, few and many counts, or a class for expanded clones, and some rows have none.

clone size: .
J gene: TRBJ2-5
D gene: .
V gene: TRBV21-1
CDR3 protein: CASSKEGRAKLETQYF

clone size: .
J gene: TRBJ1-2
D gene: .
V gene: TRBV6-5
CDR3 protein: CASSLALTAGSGYTF

clone size: .
J gene: TRBJ1-1
D gene: .
V gene: TRBV12-5
CDR3 protein: CASGLVEVPEAFF

clone size: .
J gene: TRBJ2-5
D gene: .
V gene: TRBV6-1
CDR3 protein: CASSELAETQYF

clone size: .
J gene: TRBJ1-5
D gene: .
V gene: TRBV2
CDR3 protein: CASSEGTPNQPQHF

clone size: .
J gene: TRBJ2-7
D gene: TRBD1
V gene: TRBV5-5
CDR3 protein: CASSLAGQGRKYF

clone size: once
J gene: TRBJ2-7
D gene: .
V gene: TRBV7-9
CDR3 protein: CASSFSGPYEQYF

clone size: medium-sized
J gene: TRBJ2-7
D gene: TRBD1
V gene: TRBV10-3
CDR3 protein: CAISDGQGRGRRTYEQYF

clone size: .
J gene: TRBJ2-2
D gene: TRBD2
V gene: TRBV9
CDR3 protein: CASSSRAGSNTGELFF

clone size: .
J gene: TRBJ2-2
D gene: .
V gene: TRBV16
CDR3 protein: CASSQRSGRNTGELFF

clone size: .
J gene: TRBJ1-6
D gene: .
V gene: TRBV4-3
CDR3 protein: CASSQTGILENSPLHF

clone size: .
J gene: TRBJ1-2
D gene: TRBD1
V gene: TRBV6-6
CDR3 protein: CASSQKAHRGGYTF

clone size: .
J gene: TRBJ1-1
D gene: TRBD1
V gene: TRBV18
CDR3 protein: CASSPTGGDLEAFF

clone size: .
J gene: TRBJ2-7
D gene: TRBD2
V gene: TRBV6-4
CDR3 protein: CASSDSSMGREATYEQYF

clone size: .
J gene: TRBJ1-2
D gene: TRBD1
V gene: TRBV4-3
CDR3 protein: CASSQDRTGGYGYTF

clone size: .
J gene: TRBJ2-5
D gene: .
V gene: TRBV5-1
CDR3 protein: CASSLYQETQYF

clone size: .
J gene: TRBJ2-7
D gene: .
V gene: TRBV6-1
CDR3 protein: CASSEVSEQYF

clone size: once
J gene: TRBJ2-3
D gene: .
V gene: TRBV29-1
CDR3 protein: CSVVRGVADTQYF

clone size: .
J gene: TRBJ2-3
D gene: TRBD2
V gene: TRBV9
CDR3 protein: CASSGGGGRTDTQYF

clone size: .
J gene: TRBJ1-4
D gene: .
V gene: TRBV9
CDR3 protein: CASSPRAQATNEKLFF

clone size: .
J gene: TRBJ2-2
D gene: TRBD2
V gene: TRBV7-9
CDR3 protein: CASSPGTSGTGRELFF

clone size: .
J gene: TRBJ2-2
D gene: TRBD1
V gene: TRBV7-2
CDR3 protein: CASLDRGLAGELFF

clone size: once
J gene: TRBJ1-2
D gene: .
V gene: TRBV9
CDR3 protein: CASTTLSGFGYTF

clone size: .
J gene: TRBJ1-5
D gene: TRBD1
V gene: TRBV27
CDR3 protein: CASRRGQGWGGNQPQHF

clone size: .
J gene: TRBJ2-7
D gene: TRBD1
V gene: TRBV29-1
CDR3 protein: CSVDRATGEQYF

clone size: few
J gene: TRBJ2-1
D gene: TRBD2
V gene: TRBV14
CDR3 protein: CASRPAGGSYNEQFF

clone size: .
J gene: TRBJ1-2
D gene: .
V gene: TRBV6-6
CDR3 protein: CASMKDSIYGYTF

clone size: .
J gene: TRBJ2-7
D gene: TRBD2
V gene: TRBV7-2
CDR3 protein: CASSLGGGTSGRAYEQYF

clone size: once
J gene: TRBJ2-7
D gene: TRBD1
V gene: TRBV2
CDR3 protein: CASGTLGTEPYEQYF

clone size: .
J gene: TRBJ1-5
D gene: .
V gene: TRBV18
CDR3 protein: CASSPVNSNQPQHF

clone size: .
J gene: TRBJ2-1
D gene: .
V gene: TRBV19
CDR3 protein: CATGSRLNYNEQFF

clone size: .
J gene: TRBJ2-2
D gene: .
V gene: TRBV18
CDR3 protein: CASSGTGTLNTGELFF

clone size: .
J gene: TRBJ2-1
D gene: .
V gene: TRBV5-4
CDR3 protein: CASSLELDSYNEQFF

clone size: .
J gene: TRBJ1-5
D gene: .
V gene: TRBV6-6
CDR3 protein: CASSGSLLGNQPQHF

clone size: .
J gene: TRBJ2-5
D gene: TRBD1
V gene: TRBV7-6
CDR3 protein: CASSLRPLRQGMMETQYF

clone size: .
J gene: TRBJ2-1
D gene: .
V gene: TRBV5-4
CDR3 protein: CASSSPGGFSYNEQFF

clone size: .
J gene: TRBJ2-1
D gene: .
V gene: TRBV7-3
CDR3 protein: CASSLTGVGNEQFF

clone size: .
J gene: TRBJ2-3
D gene: .
V gene: TRBV9
CDR3 protein: CASRTGEGADTQYF

clone size: .
J gene: TRBJ2-7
D gene: .
V gene: TRBV18
CDR3 protein: CASSPPTSYGQYF

clone size: .
J gene: TRBJ2-1
D gene: TRBD1
V gene: TRBV7-2
CDR3 protein: CASSFSGTGDNEQFF

clone size: .
J gene: TRBJ1-1
D gene: .
V gene: TRBV30
CDR3 protein: CAWTRGHPNTEAFF

clone size: .
J gene: TRBJ1-1
D gene: TRBD1
V gene: TRBV10-3
CDR3 protein: CAISVGGTGSIAFF

clone size: .
J gene: TRBJ2-1
D gene: .
V gene: TRBV9
CDR3 protein: CASSVSNEQFF

clone size: .
J gene: TRBJ1-4
D gene: .
V gene: TRBV12-5
CDR3 protein: CASGSGTLGEKLFF

clone size: .
J gene: TRBJ2-7
D gene: .
V gene: TRBV18
CDR3 protein: CASSPGLQDSGEQYF

clone size: .
J gene: TRBJ1-1
D gene: .
V gene: TRBV11-2
CDR3 protein: CASSLVESLGAFF

clone size: .
J gene: TRBJ2-5
D gene: TRBD1
V gene: TRBV30
CDR3 protein: CAWSTGAETQYF

clone size: once
J gene: TRBJ1-2
D gene: TRBD1
V gene: TRBV27
CDR3 protein: CASSLQGAGGYTF

clone size: .
J gene: TRBJ2-4
D gene: TRBD1
V gene: TRBV6-1
CDR3 protein: CASSPRQGENIQYF

clone size: .
J gene: TRBJ2-1
D gene: TRBD2
V gene: TRBV5-1
CDR3 protein: CASSMLSSGSNEQFF

clone size: .
J gene: TRBJ1-2
D gene: TRBD1
V gene: TRBV5-1
CDR3 protein: CASSLGQGGNYGYTF

clone size: .
J gene: TRBJ2-7
D gene: .
V gene: TRBV7-9
CDR3 protein: CASSLLGGEQYF

clone size: .
J gene: TRBJ2-1
D gene: .
V gene: TRBV7-3
CDR3 protein: CASSSSGSNNEQFF

clone size: .
J gene: TRBJ1-4
D gene: TRBD1
V gene: TRBV15
CDR3 protein: CATSREGQLNEKLFF

clone size: .
J gene: TRBJ2-5
D gene: .
V gene: TRBV11-2
CDR3 protein: CASSLVVGGGETQYF